The 14 T cell receptor beta chains listed next were all sequenced from one sample in a study of T and B cells in COVID-19 patients. From blood, about 220-500 ng of genomic DNA served as TRB template. TRB rearrangements were amplified by multiplex PCR with BIOMED2 TRB-A/B primers. TCRdb redid the calling of the multiplex PCR reads with MiXCR, one entry per CDR3 protein. This sample yields about 5,800 distinct CDR3 sequences, of which 26% are seen a single time; roughly 10% belongs to the top ten. The sample was blood. Receptor source: a human donor with active COVID-19.

By share of the sample, this clonotype is medium-sized. The V and J genes are TRBV15 and TRBJ1-3; no definite D call. Trimming pared 3 bases from V and 3 bases from J, leaving 6 bases between. CDR1 LNHNV and CDR2 YYDKDF come from the germline V gene (reference sequence). CDR3 length: 13 amino acids. The CDR3 protein is CATSRVHGNTIYF. The CDR3 nucleotides are TGTGCCACCAGCAGGGTCCATGGAAACACCATATATTTT.

The rearrangement joins TRBV20-1 to TRBJ1-5; TRBD1 might be the D (5 bases). Trimming pared 0 bases from V and 9 bases from J, leaving 24 bases between. Germline V gene sequence: CDR1 DFQATT, CDR2 SNEGSKA (reference sequence). This CDR3 is 17 amino acids long. The CDR3 DNA follows: TGCAGTGCTAGAGATTATGAGGTCCGGGCCATAGGGGCGCCCCAGCATTTT. As protein: CSARDYEVRAIGAPQHF.

By sample fraction, this clonotype is medium-sized. V is TRBV13 and J is TRBJ2-7; 7 bases match TRBD1. J was trimmed by 2 bases and V by 0 bases; bases with no gene match: 4. The CDR3 consists of 15 residues. CDR1 is PRHDT, CDR2 FYEKMQ, per germline (reference sequence). In DNA, the CDR3 is TGTGCCAGCAGCTTAGGAGGTACAGGGGCCTACGAGCAGTACTTC. This encodes CASSLGGTGAYEQYF.

The table lists this clonotype with a few counts. The chain has TRBV4-2 and TRBJ1-3; D uncertain. V was trimmed by 0 bases and J by 0 bases, leaving 12 bases between them. This CDR3 region has 17 residues. Germline CDR1 and CDR2: LGHNA and YNFKEQ. For the CDR3, the DNA is TGTGCCAGCAGCCAAGAATCATGGCCGAGCTCTGGAAACACCATATATTTT. This codes for CASSQESWPSSGNTIYF.

The chain recombines TRBV7-9 with TRBJ1-5; 8 positions match TRBD1. This CDR3 spans 14 amino acids. Germline assignment: CDR1 SEHNR and CDR2 FQNEAQ (reference sequence). V lost 5 bases, J lost 7 bases, and 7 bases stayed unmatched. DNA of the CDR3: TGTGCCAGCAGCCACGGACAGGGCTGGCAGCCCCAGCATTTT. Protein sequence: CASSHGQGWQPQHF.

This clonotype showed up just a few times. The chain has TRBV7-9 and TRBJ2-7; D is perhaps TRBD2 (6 bases). There are 16 residues in the CDR3. Looked up from germline, CDR1 is SEHNR and CDR2 is FQNEAQ (reference sequence). The germline V and J ends were trimmed by 2 bases and 3 bases, with 17 bases remaining between them. CDR3 sequence (DNA): TGTGCCAGCAGCTTATCTTCTCGGGGGTCGATCTACGAGCAGTACTTC. Encoded protein: CASSLSSRGSIYEQYF.

This clonotype was detected a few times. V is TRBV29-1 and J is TRBJ2-7; 9 nucleotides agree with TRBD1. This CDR3 region has 14 residues. Germline V gene data show CDR1 as SQVTM and CDR2 as ANQGSEA. V shed 3 bases and J 3 bases; nucleotides not matched to a gene: 6. The CDR3 nucleotides are TGCAGCGTTGACCCCGGGACAGGGAACTACGAGCAGTACTTC. Protein product: CSVDPGTGNYEQYF.

This chain joins TRBV7-2 and TRBJ1-3; TRBD1 might be the D (6 bases). The CDR3 consists of 16 residues. Trimming shortened V by 6 bases and J by 3 bases, and 18 bases separated the two germline ends. The germline V gene has CDR1 SGHTA and CDR2 FQGNSA. CDR3 protein: CASRRSGGLGGNTIYF. The CDR3, as DNA: TGTGCCAGCAGGAGGAGCGGGGGGCTGGGTGGAAACACCATATATTTT.

In its sample, this clonotype ranks as medium-sized. V is TRBV29-1 and J is TRBJ2-3; TRBD1 matches at 7 bases. CDR1 is SQVTM and CDR2 is ANQGSEA in the germline V gene. The junction had 5 bases not matched to a gene; V was cut back by 5 bases and J by 6 bases. There are 12 residues in the CDR3. CDR3 coding DNA: TGCAGCGTTAGACAGGGTTGGGATACGCAGTATTTT. This gives the protein CSVRQGWDTQYF.

This chain uses TRBV20-1 with TRBJ2-7; D possibly corresponds to TRBD1 (5 bases). The V end lost 1 base, the J end lost 2 bases, and 6 bases lay between the germline ends. The germline CDR1 and CDR2 sequences are DFQATT and SNEGSKA (reference sequence). The CDR3 covers 12 residues. CDR3 bases: TGCAGTGCTAGAGGGGGCACCTACGAGCAGTACTTC. Its protein product is CSARGGTYEQYF.

The chain carries TRBV10-3 and TRBJ1-1; no reliable D call. The CDR3 covers 15 residues. The V gene's germline CDR1 is ENHRY and CDR2 SYGVKD. V was cut by 0 bases and J by 5 bases, with 13 bases left in between. CDR3 in amino acids: CAISESPSIGTEAFF. CDR3 DNA sequence: TGTGCCATCAGTGAGTCTCCAAGCATTGGGACTGAAGCTTTCTTT.

The sample holds one count of this clonotype. The J gene is TRBJ2-7, the V gene TRBV7-2; a weak D match, TRBD2 (6 bases). Germline lookup yields CDR1 SGHTA and CDR2 FQGNSA. V lost 5 bases and J lost 3, with 23 bases in between. The CDR3 runs to 17 residues. The CDR3 DNA is TGTGCCAGCAGCCCCCGGGACTTTGGAAGTTATCGCTACGAGCAGTACTTC. This translates into CASSPRDFGSYRYEQYF.

By share, this clonotype ranks as medium-sized. The chain recombines TRBV5-5 with TRBJ1-2, with TRBD1 as a possible D gene (5 bases). This CDR3 region has 12 residues. The V end lost 4 bases, the J end lost 8 bases, and 12 bases lay between the germline ends. Germline V gene sequence: CDR1 SGHKS, CDR2 YYEKEE (reference sequence). The CDR3 DNA follows: TGTGCCAGCAGCCCGGAGGGGAGAGGCTACACCTTC. It codes for CASSPEGRGYTF.

The chain has TRBV10-3 and TRBJ1-1; the match to TRBD1 covers 7 bases. The CDR3 is 16 residues long. V trimming: 0 bases; J trimming: 0 bases; junction bases outside the gene matches: 4. CDR1 ENHRY and CDR2 SYGVKD come from the germline V gene. CDR3 residues: CAISESPGQMNTEAFF. CDR3 coding DNA: TGTGCCATCAGTGAGTCTCCGGGACAGATGAACACTGAAGCTTTCTTT.